This is a list of T cell receptor beta chains from one sample in a study of vaccination and CD4 T cells after COVID-19. TCRdb analysed the PCR reads with MiXCR anew, one entry per CDR3 protein. The sample includes about 14,000 distinct CDR3 sequences, roughly two thirds of them seen just once. These TCRs' antigens remain unknown. The sequenced sample consisted of CD4+ T cells from blood, cultured in vitro. The receptors were sampled from a human donor who had recovered from COVID-19. CDR3s include the opening cysteine and the closing phenylalanine or tryptophan. A D gene is named only where the DNA matches it firmly. Clone size is stated in some rows and not others, as once, few, many or a class when expanded.

D gene	clone size	V gene	J gene	CDR3 protein	CDR3 DNA
TRBD2	.	TRBV4-2	TRBJ2-7	CASSRGLVYEQYF	TGTGCCAGCAGCCGGGGACTAGTCTACGAGCAGTACTTC
TRBD1	.	TRBV27	TRBJ2-5	CASSSTTGGGETQYF	TGTGCCAGCAGTTCTACGACAGGGGGTGGGGAGACCCAGTACTTC
TRBD2	.	TRBV7-3	TRBJ2-3	CASSLKVAGGLDTQYF	TGTGCCAGCAGCCTCAAAGTGGCGGGAGGGTTAGATACGCAGTATTTT
.	.	TRBV11-1	TRBJ1-5	CASSLESNQPQHF	TGTGCCAGCAGCTTAGAAAGCAATCAGCCCCAGCATTTT
TRBD2	.	TRBV20-1	TRBJ2-1	CSAKFRLAAEQFF	TGCAGTGCTAAGTTCAGGCTAGCGGCAGAGCAGTTCTTC
TRBD2	.	TRBV6-5	TRBJ2-7	CASSYYLAGGNEQYF	TGTGCCAGCAGTTACTATCTAGCGGGGGGAAACGAGCAGTACTTC
TRBD1	.	TRBV5-6	TRBJ1-2	CASSLGQGAYGYTF	TGTGCCAGCAGCCTTGGACAGGGCGCCTATGGCTACACCTTC
.	.	TRBV19	TRBJ1-5	CASSIVDQPQHF	TGTGCCAGTAGTATCGTTGATCAGCCCCAGCATTTT
.	.	TRBV7-2	TRBJ2-7	CASSLAARNYEQYF	TGTGCCAGCAGCTTAGCGGCCAGGAACTACGAGCAGTACTTC
TRBD1	few	TRBV7-2	TRBJ1-3	CASSIRTGRAIYF	TGTGCCAGCAGCATTAGGACAGGGAGGGCCATATATTTT
TRBD1	.	TRBV28	TRBJ1-6	CASTGQGNSPLHF	TGTGCCAGCACCGGACAGGGGAATTCACCCCTCCACTTT
TRBD2	few	TRBV20-1	TRBJ2-5	CSARGASGALQETQYF	TGCAGTGCTCGGGGGGCTAGCGGGGCCCTCCAAGAGACCCAGTACTTC
TRBD2	.	TRBV10-3	TRBJ2-2	CAITPSGNTGELFF	TGTGCCATCACCCCTAGCGGGAACACCGGGGAGCTGTTTTTT
.	.	TRBV20-1	TRBJ1-1	CSASDNRVGTEAFF	TGCAGTGCTTCGGACAACAGGGTGGGCACTGAAGCTTTCTTT
.	.	TRBV7-3	TRBJ1-2	CASSQRGGLYNGYTF	TGTGCCAGCAGCCAGCGGGGGGGGTTGTATAATGGCTACACCTTC
TRBD1	few	TRBV27	TRBJ1-2	CASRRTGGLGYTF	TGTGCCAGCAGACGGACAGGGGGTTTGGGCTACACCTTC
TRBD1	few	TRBV20-1	TRBJ1-6	CSARAPPGTANSPLHF	TGCAGTGCTAGAGCGCCCCCCGGGACAGCAAATTCACCCCTCCACTTT
.	.	TRBV7-7	TRBJ2-3	CASSLLGPSTDTQYF	TGTGCCAGCAGCTTACTGGGGCCCAGCACAGATACGCAGTATTTT
.	medium-sized	TRBV19	TRBJ1-1	CASSRGTKNTEAFF	TGTGCCAGTAGTCGGGGGACCAAGAACACTGAAGCTTTCTTT
.	few	TRBV2	TRBJ2-5	CASSVGETQYF	TGTGCCAGCAGTGTAGGGGAGACCCAGTACTTC
.	few	TRBV27	TRBJ2-7	CASSLAPRGYEQYF	TGTGCCAGCAGTTTAGCCCCTAGGGGCTACGAGCAGTACTTC
.	.	TRBV4-2	TRBJ1-4	CASSQGVGGNEKLFF	TGTGCCAGCAGCCAAGGGGTCGGGGGCAATGAAAAACTGTTTTTT
.	.	TRBV4-3	TRBJ1-5	CASSGTLQGGNQPQHF	TGCGCCAGCAGCGGGACACTACAGGGAGGCAATCAGCCCCAGCATTTT
.	few	TRBV2	TRBJ1-1	CASSPTVAEAFF	TGTGCCAGCAGTCCTACAGTGGCTGAAGCTTTCTTT
TRBD2	.	TRBV10-1	TRBJ2-7	CASSPNQRGQSYEQYF	TGCGCCAGCAGCCCCAACCAGCGGGGGCAATCCTACGAGCAGTACTTC
.	.	TRBV28	TRBJ2-7	CASSLHRDTYEQYF	TGTGCCAGCAGTCTCCACCGGGACACCTACGAGCAGTACTTC
.	few	TRBV20-1	TRBJ1-2	CSASGYGYTF	TGCAGTGCTAGTGGCTATGGCTACACCTTC
TRBD2	.	TRBV7-6	TRBJ2-7	CASSLATPGGEQYF	TGTGCCAGCAGCTTAGCCACCCCGGGGGGCGAGCAGTACTTC
TRBD1	.	TRBV6-1	TRBJ2-2	CASRPSTGTGELFF	TGTGCCAGCAGACCCTCGACAGGGACCGGGGAGCTGTTTTTT
TRBD1	.	TRBV7-6	TRBJ2-7	CASSRRQGTYEQYF	TGTGCCAGCAGCCGCCGACAGGGGACCTACGAGCAGTACTTC
.	.	TRBV6-5	TRBJ1-5	CASSYRDGNQPQHF	TGTGCCAGCAGTTACAGGGACGGCAATCAGCCCCAGCATTTT
.	.	TRBV21-1	TRBJ1-2	CASSVGRAGYTF	TGTGCCAGCAGCGTAGGCAGGGCTGGCTACACCTTC
TRBD1	.	TRBV20-1	TRBJ2-3	CSARDYRGLGDTQYF	TGCAGTGCTAGAGATTACAGGGGGCTGGGAGATACGCAGTATTTT
TRBD1	once	TRBV19	TRBJ1-2	CASSSTGRSGYTF	TGTGCCAGTAGCTCGACAGGGAGGAGTGGCTACACCTTC
.	once	TRBV12-3/TRBV12-4	TRBJ1-5	CASSFADPLNQPQHF	TGTGCCAGCAGTTTTGCGGACCCTTTGAATCAGCCCCAGCATTTT
TRBD1	.	TRBV28	TRBJ1-1	CASSPPDRAYTEAFF	TGTGCCAGCAGCCCACCGGACAGGGCCTACACTGAAGCTTTCTTT
TRBD2	.	TRBV27	TRBJ2-1	CASSLSLAGVYNEQFF	TGTGCCAGCAGTTTATCCCTAGCGGGGGTTTACAATGAGCAGTTCTTC
.	.	TRBV30	TRBJ1-6	CAWRRRSPLHF	TGTGCCTGGAGGCGACGTTCACCCCTCCACTTT
.	few	TRBV11-1	TRBJ2-7	CASSLEAEDYEQYF	TGTGCCAGCAGCTTAGAGGCGGAGGACTACGAGCAGTACTTC
.	.	TRBV21-1	TRBJ2-7	CASSRDRGRPPSSYEQYF	TGTGCCAGCAGCAGGGACAGGGGGCGTCCCCCCAGCTCCTACGAGCAGTACTTC
TRBD2	.	TRBV15	TRBJ2-3	CATSLRLAGGRDTQYF	TGTGCCACCAGCTTGCGACTAGCGGGAGGGCGGGATACGCAGTATTTT
.	.	TRBV7-2	TRBJ2-7	CASSLDFLREQYF	TGTGCCAGCAGCTTAGACTTTCTACGAGAGCAGTACTTC
TRBD2	.	TRBV27	TRBJ2-7	CASIPHAAGGGAEQYF	TGTGCCAGCATCCCCCACGCCGCGGGAGGAGGGGCCGAGCAGTACTTC
.	.	TRBV20-1	TRBJ1-6	CSARSEPSSYNSPLHF	TGCAGTGCTAGATCAGAGCCCAGCTCCTATAATTCACCCCTCCACTTT
.	.	TRBV11-2	TRBJ2-3	CASSEVVGMGQYF	TGTGCCAGCAGCGAAGTAGTCGGGATGGGGCAGTATTTT
TRBD1	.	TRBV24-1	TRBJ2-3	CATSDGDSYTQYF	TGTGCCACCAGTGATGGGGACAGCTATACGCAGTATTTT
.	.	TRBV11-2	TRBJ2-3	CASSPLSGNQVDTQYF	TGTGCCAGCAGCCCGTTGTCCGGAAACCAGGTAGATACGCAGTATTTT
.	.	TRBV7-9	TRBJ2-5	CASSLGAGEETQYF	TGTGCCAGCAGCTTAGGGGCAGGGGAAGAGACCCAGTACTTC
TRBD1	few	TRBV20-1	TRBJ1-1	CSARQGANGETFF	TGCAGTGCACGTCAGGGGGCGAATGGTGAAACTTTCTTT
.	.	TRBV6-1	TRBJ2-3	CASSPSVPGSVRDTQYF	TGTGCCAGCAGTCCCTCGGTGCCAGGGTCCGTCAGGGATACGCAGTATTTT
TRBD2	few	TRBV11-2	TRBJ2-7	CASSLGLAGSYEQYF	TGTGCCAGCAGCTTAGGACTAGCAGGCTCCTACGAGCAGTACTTC
.	few	TRBV5-1	TRBJ1-2	CASSLEQNNYGYTF	TGCGCCAGCAGCTTGGAACAAAACAACTATGGCTACACCTTC
.	once	TRBV20-1	TRBJ2-1	CSARDRVSYNEQFF	TGCAGTGCTAGAGACAGAGTATCCTACAATGAGCAGTTCTTC
TRBD1	few	TRBV6-1	TRBJ2-5	CAIRGQGETQYF	TGTGCCATCAGGGGACAGGGGGAGACCCAGTACTTC
TRBD1	.	TRBV20-1	TRBJ1-1	CSASKQGAVTEAFF	TGCAGTGCTAGCAAACAGGGGGCCGTCACTGAAGCTTTCTTT
.	.	TRBV10-1	TRBJ2-3	CASSEQLGGADTQYF	TGCGCCAGCAGTGAGCAACTAGGGGGGGCAGATACGCAGTATTTT
TRBD1	few	TRBV25-1	TRBJ2-3	CASSGTGLDGDTQYF	TGTGCCAGCAGTGGGACAGGTCTAGATGGAGATACGCAGTATTTT
.	.	TRBV7-9	TRBJ2-2	CASSFKGPGELFF	TGTGCCAGCAGCTTTAAGGGCCCAGGGGAGCTGTTTTTT
.	.	TRBV2	TRBJ1-6	CASRGKFNSPLHF	TGTGCCAGCAGGGGGAAGTTTAATTCACCCCTCCACTTT
TRBD1	once	TRBV11-3	TRBJ2-5	CASSDRVLETQYF	TGTGCCAGCAGCGACAGGGTTTTGGAGACCCAGTACTTC